A single sample gave rise to the 10 T cell receptor beta chains below, sequenced in a study of a mutant IDH1 vaccine in newly diagnosed glioma. Antigens of these TCRs are unknown. Time point defined: week 47, end of study. All doses held 300 ug of mutant IDH1 20-mer peptide, with topical imiquimod. Generated by immunoSEQ multiplex PCR, the TCRdb table keeps only in-frame clones and is missing some. Of fewer than 95,000 clones in the sample, 70% to 90% were seen once. The sample in question was PBMCs, obtained from a glioma patient whose treatment included an IDH1 peptide vaccine. These receptors came from a man aged 40-55 years with glioma.

The rearrangement links TRBV5-4 to TRBJ1-3; D is perhaps TRBD1 (6 bases). The CDR3 sequence is 14 residues long. The germline V and J ends were trimmed by 4 bases and 8 bases, with 16 bases remaining between them. The germline CDR1 and CDR2 sequences are SGHNT and YYREEE (reference sequence). CDR3 DNA sequence: TGTGCCAGCAGCCTGGGACACCGAAGTGACACCATATATTTT. Translating gives CASSLGHRSDTIYF.

The chain is built from TRBV4-2 and TRBJ2-7, with D possibly matching TRBD2 (6 bases). The CDR3 extends over 15 amino acids. The V end lost 5 bases, the J end lost 1 base, and 15 bases lay between the germline ends. CDR1 is LGHNA, CDR2 YNFKEQ, per germline. CDR3 coding DNA: TGTGCCAGCAGCGGAGGGGTAGACGGGTCCTACGAGCAGTACTTC. Protein: CASSGGVDGSYEQYF.

The chain is built from TRBV7-2 and TRBJ2-1; 10 nucleotides match TRBD2. The V gene's germline CDR1 is SGHTA and CDR2 FQGNSA. CDR3 length: 14 amino acids. Trimming at V came to 5 bases and at J to 12 bases, leaving 10 bases not matched to a gene. CDR3: CASSPTPLAGVQFF. In DNA, the CDR3 is TGTGCCAGCAGCCCCACCCCCCTAGCGGGAGTGCAGTTCTTC.

The chain carries TRBV5-1 and TRBJ2-1; D not certain. The CDR3 spans 14 residues. In germline, CDR1 is SGHRS, CDR2 YFSETQ. Trimming took 1 base from V and 4 from J, leaving 9 bases between them. The CDR3 loop reads CASSLLPLYNEQFF. CDR3 coding DNA: TGCGCCAGCAGCTTGTTGCCATTATACAATGAGCAGTTCTTC.

This sequence joins TRBV5-1 and TRBJ2-7; the match to TRBD1 covers 10 bases. This CDR3 is built from 15 residues. With V trimmed by 4 bases and J by 2 bases, 6 bases remained unmatched. Germline V gives CDR1 SGHRS, CDR2 YFSETQ. CDR3 amino acids: CASSEDGTGAYEQYF. CDR3 in DNA: TGCGCCAGCAGCGAAGATGGGACAGGGGCCTACGAGCAGTACTTC.

The chain is built from TRBV6-6 and TRBJ2-7; D is possibly TRBD1 or TRBD2 (7 bases each). The length of the CDR3 is 15 residues. Germline V gene sequence: CDR1 MNHNY, CDR2 SVGAGI (reference sequence). The V end was cut by 2 bases, the J end by 2 bases, with 13 bases between. DNA for the CDR3: TGTGCCAGCAGTTACCCAGGGGGGGGAGCCTACGAGCAGTACTTC. Residues: CASSYPGGGAYEQYF.

This clone was seen a few times. The CDR3 DNA is TGCGCCAGCAGCCAAGATGTTGTAGGGATGTGGGGCGACACTGAAGCTTTCTTT. It encodes CASSQDVVGMWGDTEAFF. V is TRBV4-3 and J is TRBJ1-1; D perhaps matches TRBD1 (5 bases). V was trimmed by 0 bases and J by 3 bases, leaving 20 bases between them. CDR3 size: 18 residues. Germline CDR1 and CDR2: LGHNA and YSLEER.

The CDR3 sequence: CASSSPPRGNQPQHF. Written as DNA, the CDR3 is TGTGCCAGCAGCTCTCCCCCCAGGGGCAATCAGCCCCAGCATTTT. The genes are TRBV7-2 and TRBJ1-5, with D tentatively TRBD1 (5 bases). Germline-derived CDR1 and CDR2 are SGHTA and FQGNSA. V lost 4 bases to trimming and J lost 2 bases, with 12 bases between them. This CDR3 is 15 amino acids long.

The chain recombines TRBV9 with TRBJ2-6; TRBD1 matches at 9 bases. Per germline, CDR1 SGDLS and CDR2 YYNGEE. The V and J ends lost 6 bases and 3 bases, in that order; junction bases with no gene match: 4. The CDR3 runs to 15 residues. CDR3 residues: CASTQGALGANVLTF. CDR3 nucleotides: TGTGCCAGCACACAGGGGGCGCTTGGGGCCAACGTCCTGACTTTC.

V and J are TRBV5-1 and TRBJ2-5; D possibly matches TRBD1 or TRBD2 (5 bases each). CDR3 length: 15 residues. With 3 bases removed from V and 1 base from J, the gap between germline ends came to 13 bases. Looked up from germline, CDR1 is SGHRS and CDR2 is YFSETQ. The CDR3 DNA sequence: TGCGCCAGCAGCTACGGCCGGGACGGCCAAGAGACCCAGTACTTC. Amino acid sequence: CASSYGRDGQETQYF.